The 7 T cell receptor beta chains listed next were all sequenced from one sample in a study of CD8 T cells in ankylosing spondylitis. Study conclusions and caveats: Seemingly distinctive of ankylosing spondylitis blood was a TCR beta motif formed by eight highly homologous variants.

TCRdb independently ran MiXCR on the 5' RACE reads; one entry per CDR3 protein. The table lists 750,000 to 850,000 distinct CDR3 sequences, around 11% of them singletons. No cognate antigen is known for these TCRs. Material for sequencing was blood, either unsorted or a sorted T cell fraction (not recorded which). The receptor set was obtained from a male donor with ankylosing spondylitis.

The CDR3 DNA sequence: TGTGCCAGCAGTTTAAAAGGGACCACAGATACGCAGTATTTT. It is translated as CASSLKGTTDTQYF. V is TRBV12-3 or TRBV12-4 and J is TRBJ2-3; D tentatively fits TRBD1 or TRBD2 (5 bases each). The CDR3 length is 14 residues. Trimming took 2 bases from V and 2 from J, leaving 8 bases between them.

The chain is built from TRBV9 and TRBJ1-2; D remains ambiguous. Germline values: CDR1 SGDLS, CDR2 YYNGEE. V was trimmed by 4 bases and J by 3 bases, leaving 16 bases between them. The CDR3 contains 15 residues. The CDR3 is CASSTSPGGDYGYTF. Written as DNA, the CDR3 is TGTGCCAGCAGCACCTCCCCCGGAGGCGACTATGGCTACACCTTC.

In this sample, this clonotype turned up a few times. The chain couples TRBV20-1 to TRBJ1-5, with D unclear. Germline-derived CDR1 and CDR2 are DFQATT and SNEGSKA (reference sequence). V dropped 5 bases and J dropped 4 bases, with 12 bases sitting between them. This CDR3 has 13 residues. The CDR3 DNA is TGCAGTGCTGGCGACCAGTGGAATCAGCCCCAGCATTTT. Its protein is CSAGDQWNQPQHF.

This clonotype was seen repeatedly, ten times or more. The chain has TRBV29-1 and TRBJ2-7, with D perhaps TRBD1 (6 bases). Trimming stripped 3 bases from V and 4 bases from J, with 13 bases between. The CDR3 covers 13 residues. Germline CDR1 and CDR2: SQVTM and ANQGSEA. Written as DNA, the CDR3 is TGCAGCGTTGAGGACAGACTTGGGTACGAGCAGTACTTC. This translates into CSVEDRLGYEQYF.

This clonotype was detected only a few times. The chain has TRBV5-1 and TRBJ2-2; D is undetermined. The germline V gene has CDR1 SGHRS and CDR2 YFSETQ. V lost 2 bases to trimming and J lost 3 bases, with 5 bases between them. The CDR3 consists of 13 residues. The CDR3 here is CASSFDYTGELFF. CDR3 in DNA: TGCGCCAGCAGCTTCGATTACACCGGGGAGCTGTTTTTT.

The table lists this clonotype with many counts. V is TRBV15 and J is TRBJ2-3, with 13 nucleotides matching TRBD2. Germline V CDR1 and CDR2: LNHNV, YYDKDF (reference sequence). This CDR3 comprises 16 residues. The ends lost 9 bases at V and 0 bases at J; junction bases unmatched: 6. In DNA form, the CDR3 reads TGTGCCACGAGACTAGCGGGAGGTAGGAGCACAGATACGCAGTATTTT. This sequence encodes CATRLAGGRSTDTQYF. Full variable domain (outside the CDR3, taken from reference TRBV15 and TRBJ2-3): DAMVIQNPRYQVTQFGKPVTLSCSQTLNHNVMYWYQQKSSQAPKLLFHYYDKDFNNEADTPDNFQSRRPNTSFCFLDIRSPGLGDTAMYLCATRLAGGRSTDTQYFGPGTRLTVL.

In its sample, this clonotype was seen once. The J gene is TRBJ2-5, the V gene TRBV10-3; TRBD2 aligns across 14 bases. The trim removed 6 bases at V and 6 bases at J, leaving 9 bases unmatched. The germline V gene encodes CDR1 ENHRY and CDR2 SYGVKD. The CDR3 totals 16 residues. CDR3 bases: TGTGCCATCAGCGACGGACTAGCGGGAGGAGCAAAGACCCAGTACTTC. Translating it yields CAISDGLAGGAKTQYF.